The rows below give T cell receptor beta chains drawn from one sample of a study of cytomegalovirus exposure and HLA in healthy donors. The table came from immunoSEQ multiplex PCR; TCRdb's copy has only in-frame clones and leaves some out. The sample gives some 200,000 clones, approximately 79% of which show up once; roughly 6.7% is in the top ten. Sequencing input: PBMCs. The receptors stem from a man aged 35 to 55 in good health and CMV-seropositive. CDR3s include the opening cysteine and the closing phenylalanine or tryptophan. Each record gives: V gene, D gene, J gene, clone size, CDR3 protein, CDR3 DNA. D genes are given only for firm matches. Not all rows give a size; the values are once, few, many and, for expanded clones, a class.

TRBV5-4	TRBD1	TRBJ1-2	once	CASSPGQGSGYTF	TGTGCCAGCAGCCCGGGACAGGGAAGCGGCTACACCTTC
TRBV27	TRBD2	TRBJ2-7	.	CASSLVIAGGTYEQYF	TGTGCCAGCAGCCTCGTAATAGCGGGGGGTACCTACGAGCAGTACTTC
TRBV7-8	.	TRBJ1-6	.	CASSLGSGGRNNSPLHF	TGTGCCAGCAGCTTAGGCTCCGGGGGGAGGAATAATTCACCCCTCCACTTT
TRBV28	TRBD1	TRBJ1-4	.	CASSFTGEEELFF	TGTGCCAGCAGTTTTACAGGGGAGGAGGAACTGTTTTTT
TRBV5-1	.	TRBJ2-6	.	CASTGDGANVLTF	TGCGCCAGCACAGGGGATGGGGCCAACGTCCTGACTTTC
TRBV7-6	TRBD2	TRBJ2-1	few	CASSSWGGTSHNEQFF	TGTGCCAGCAGCTCTTGGGGGGGGACTAGCCACAATGAGCAGTTCTTC
TRBV18	.	TRBJ1-5	.	CASSPKLPQHF	TGTGCCAGCTCACCCAAACTGCCCCAGCATTTT
TRBV25-1	.	TRBJ2-7	.	CATTHFGLAAYEQYF	TGTGCCACAACCCATTTTGGTTTGGCTGCCTACGAGCAGTACTTC
TRBV7-9	TRBD1	TRBJ2-7	few	CASSSGQSTQPAQYF	TGTGCCAGCAGCTCGGGACAGTCCACTCAACCCGCGCAGTACTTC
TRBV5-8	.	TRBJ2-4	.	CASSLVVDSRWKNIQYF	TGTGCCAGCAGCTTGGTAGTGGACAGCCGGTGGAAAAACATTCAGTACTTC
TRBV4-1	.	TRBJ2-5	.	CASSQGQGNQETQYF	TGCGCCAGCAGCCAAGGTCAGGGGAACCAAGAGACCCAGTACTTC
TRBV9	.	TRBJ2-5	.	CASTGGASRQETQYF	TGTGCCAGTACAGGGGGGGCCTCGAGGCAAGAGACCCAGTACTTC
TRBV10-3	.	TRBJ1-1	.	CAISPGAAREAFF	TGTGCCATCAGTCCAGGGGCGGCGAGGGAAGCTTTCTTT
TRBV7-3	TRBD1	TRBJ2-3	.	CATSTGWTDTQYF	TGTGCCACCTCGACAGGGTGGACAGATACGCAGTATTTT